The clone carrying this T cell receptor beta chain was counted between two and nine times. The V end lost 4 bases, the J end lost 2 bases, and 11 bases lay between the germline ends. CDR1 WSHSY and CDR2 SAAADI come from the germline V gene. This CDR3 comprises 14 residues. In the authors' workflow: Amplification from reference gene primers served as the basis for estimated nucleated cell counts. Only in-frame clones appear in the TCRdb table, and some are missing; sequencing was by immunoSEQ multiplex PCR. Clone size and V and J calls were adopted from that table, with D and trimming inferred from the DNA. The profile covers about 80,000 clones, with around 83% appearing a single time and around 3.3% taken by the ten largest. The sample originates from a study of blood T cell repertoires in COVID-19. The overall study: From the United States, Italy and Spain came samples of acute and convalescent COVID-19.

This receptor was identified in a middle-aged man with acute or convalescent COVID-19. Material: peripheral blood. The rearrangement joins TRBV10-2 to TRBJ2-5; the D gene is possibly TRBD2 (6 bases). The CDR3 reads CASSGLEGQETQYF. The DNA of the CDR3 is TGCGCCAGCAGTGGTCTGGAGGGACAAGAGACCCAGTACTTC.